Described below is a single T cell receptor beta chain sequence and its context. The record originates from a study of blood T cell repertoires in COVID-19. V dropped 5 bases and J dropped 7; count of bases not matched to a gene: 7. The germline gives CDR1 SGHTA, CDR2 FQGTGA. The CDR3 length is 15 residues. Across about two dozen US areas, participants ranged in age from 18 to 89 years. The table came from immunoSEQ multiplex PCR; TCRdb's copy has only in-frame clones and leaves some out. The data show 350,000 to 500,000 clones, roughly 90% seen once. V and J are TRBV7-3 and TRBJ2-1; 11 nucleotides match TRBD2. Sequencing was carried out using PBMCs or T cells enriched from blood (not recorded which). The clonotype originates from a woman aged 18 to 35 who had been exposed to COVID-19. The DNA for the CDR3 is TGTGCCAGCAGCCCAAGGGTAGCGGGGGGGAATGAGCAGTTCTTC. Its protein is CASSPRVAGGNEQFF.